This T cell receptor (beta chain) is drawn from a study of shared clonotypes between healthy human individuals (dated by TCRdb to the early 2020s). For the wider study: The cohort comprised a couple of women and a few men aged 18 to 49 years. For each donor, three plates each were used for CD4 naive and CD4 memory, two plates were used for CD8 naive, and one plate was used for CD8 memory. The study deeply sequenced blood TCR repertoires of five healthy adults to estimate repertoire size and the extent of clonotype sharing between individuals. To increase sequencing depth and limit assay-specific biases, different laboratories used diverse techniques to prepare libraries and sequence TCR repertoires. Per donor, leukapheresis produced somewhere between about 0.9 and 9 billion PBMCs. Overall results and qualifications from the work: Only blood was sampled, and tissue TCR repertoires likely differ from those in blood. Higher generation probabilities were observed for clonotypes shared by all four sorted-subset donors than for non-shared clonotypes. Pairwise subsampling led to the expectation that sequencing depth would affect the degree of clonotype sharing among donors. The genetic and exposure-history diversity represented was limited by the small number of donors. Incomplete sequencing was indicated by rarefaction of sorted-subset datasets, despite the large sequencing depth. Naive subsets generally had larger estimated clonotype richness than memory subsets. Sharing across several donors was observed for approximately 5% of naive CD4, under 4% of naive CD8, 2% to 2.5% of memory CD4, and about 0.39% of memory CD8 clonotypes.

The donors were healthy, HIV-negative adults with no recently reported acute infections or vaccinations. Every donor was a Caucasian adult residing in Nashville, Tennessee, USA. CD4+ T cells were enriched through magnetic negative selection, after which naive cells were positively selected on CD45RA and the remaining negative fraction served as the memory subset. Blood was collected by leukapheresis, and PBMCs were isolated by Ficoll-Histopaque density gradient centrifugation and then cryopreserved in liquid nitrogen vapor phase. Analytical flow cytometry was used to check the purity and quantity of each magnetically sorted T cell population. From each sorted fraction, genomic DNA was isolated and quantified by UV absorbance on a Nanodrop 2000c. As regards this clone: Its antigen has not been determined. The record has no base qualities; no much larger clone is one base away.

V drops 4 bases and J drops 6 bases, leaving 12 bases in between. Its CDR3 holds 14 amino acids, cysteine through phenylalanine. Here the CDR3 DNA is all that survives: 42 bases in frame from base 1. CDR1 and CDR2 are drawn from the germline V gene (reference sequence): MNHEY, SMNVEV. TCR CDR3 regions were amplified from genomic DNA by multiplex PCR using the deep immunoSEQ assay. Extracted genomic DNA from each cell subset was distributed evenly across all wells of several immunoSEQ 96-well plates, and each plate was treated as a replicate. Each replicate PCR for sorted subsets received approximately 220 ng genomic DNA, equal to tens of thousands of T cell genomes. Purified libraries were measured with a Qubit 3.0 fluorometer, size-checked on a Bioanalyzer 2100, and measured again with the KAPA Library Quantification kit. Every immunoSEQ 96-well plate was sequenced on a separate single-read 150-cycle Illumina NextSeq 550 flow cell. As for how the authors treated the data: Because the immunoSEQ output included only junctional sequences and no quality scores, the filtering could not be the same as the filtering used for full-length reads. Sequences were annotated with PyIR, a Python wrapper for IgBLAST v1.9, using IMGT germline references to assign V/J genes and CDR3. Reads were filtered out if the reads had weak V/J assignments (E-value above 1e-6), no CDR3, stop codons, out-of-frame junctions, or ambiguous translated residues. V3J clonotypes were defined as sequences sharing the same inferred V gene, J gene, and CDR3 amino acid sequence. Percentage overlap between repertoires was computed as shared unique clonotypes divided by the size of the smaller repertoire. Richness of each repertoire was evaluated using RTK rarefaction, the Chao1 estimator, and Recon v2.1 estimates of unobserved clonotypes. Generation probabilities for all TCRbeta clonotypes obtained by the gDNA method from a handful of donors were computed using OLGA. TCRdb re-hosts the immuneACCESS table, in-frame sequences only. Its copies lack some clones; in the studies checked, an unresolved V gene accounts for under half of them, and the cause for the rest is not known. The V and J calls and clone size are taken from that table; D and trimming were inferred from the DNA. The table for this sample lists just over 2,000,000 clones; 85% to 95% of them were counted only once. The ten largest make up more than 0.1% of the sample.

The origin of this receptor is a man aged 18 to 30 in good health. The rearrangement joined TRBV27 to TRBJ1-4; tentative D gene TRBD1, with 6 bases matching. The sample consisted of naive CD4+ T cells sorted from blood. Explained via the paper, the cell subset or site label denotes: CD45RA+ positively selected. CDR3 sequence: CASSSGALHEKLFF. The DNA sequence follows: TGTGCCAGCAGTTCAGGGGCATTGCATGAAAAACTGTTTTTT. With all but the CDR3 taken from the reference TRBV27 and TRBJ1-4 genes, the full variable domain is: EAQVTQNPRYLITVTGKKLTVTCSQNMNHEYMSWYRQDPGLGLRQIYYSMNVEVTDKGDVPEGYKVSRKEKRNFPLILESPSPNQTSLYFCASSSGALHEKLFFGSGTQLSVL.